The following is a TCR beta chain sequence with its context. Its specificity is not known. Libraries were prepared by immunoSEQ multiplex PCR; TCRdb keeps only in-frame clonotypes and omits some of them. The data hold 2 million to 3 million clones, with 93% observed a single time. Splitting of CD4+ cells produced CD45RA+ naive and CD45RA-negative memory subsets. The V gene's germline CDR1 is PRHDT and CDR2 FYEKMQ (reference sequence). The CDR3 totals 13 residues. The germline V and J ends were trimmed by 1 base and 5 bases, with 6 bases remaining between them. The sample is drawn from a study of shared clonotypes between healthy human individuals. Overall study findings and caveats: On the whole, naive subsets had larger estimated richness than memory subsets had. There were few donors, and this limited the genetic and exposure-history diversity represented. Naive CD4 clonotypes overlapped across a few donors at approximately 4.5%.

The chain is built from TRBV13 and TRBJ1-5; D not resolved. The sample taken for sequencing was naive CD4+ T cells from PBMCs. The sample's subset: CD45RA+ positively selected. The receptor comes from a young man in good health. Some clones in this sample may be carry-over from other donors' samples. CDR3 nucleotides: TGTGCCAGCAGCTTAGATCCGGATCAGCCCCAGCATTTT. Translation: CASSLDPDQPQHF.